The TCR beta chain under discussion was sequenced for a study of T-cell memory formation after mild COVID-19. Study context: Clustering of TCRs was largely donor specific.

Study outcomes and limitations: What remained unconfirmed was the SARS-CoV-2 specificity of second-wave clones peaking on day 37. Clones that got smaller from day 15 to 85 had even CD4/CD8, while clones growing later tipped toward CD4+. Some clones that responded were present in memory (sampled pre-infection), which suggests cross-reactive memory joined.

The CDR3 contains 15 residues. Germline-derived CDR1 and CDR2 are SSHAT and FNYEAQ (reference sequence). On this clonotype itself: The antigen remains undetermined. The junction departs from the called germline gene at one end, perhaps through a read error.

TCRdb reprocessed the 5' RACE reads with MiXCR, giving one entry per CDR3 protein. Of about half a million distinct CDR3 sequences in the sample, roughly 18% were seen once. The clonotype originates from an adult woman who had mild COVID-19 (a few samples of this study predate the infection). Cell type and time point are not known. This chain links TRBV7-7 with TRBJ2-7, with TRBD1 identical over 9 bases. The sequencing sample was made of PBMCs or a T cell subset sorted from them (not recorded which). CDR3 sequence reads: CASSPRQGQGMMQYF. The CDR3 DNA follows: TGTGCTAGCAGCCCCCGCCAGGGACAGGGTATGATGCAGTACTTC.